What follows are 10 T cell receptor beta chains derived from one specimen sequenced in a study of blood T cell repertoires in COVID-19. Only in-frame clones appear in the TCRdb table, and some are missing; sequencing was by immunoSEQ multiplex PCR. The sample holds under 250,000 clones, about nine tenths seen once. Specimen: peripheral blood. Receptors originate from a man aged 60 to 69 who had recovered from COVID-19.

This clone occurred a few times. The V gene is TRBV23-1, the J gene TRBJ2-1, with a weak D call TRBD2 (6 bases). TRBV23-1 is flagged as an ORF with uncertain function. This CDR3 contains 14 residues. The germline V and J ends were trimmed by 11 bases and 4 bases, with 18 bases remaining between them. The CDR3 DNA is TGCGCCCCCCGAGAAGGGACTCCTTACAATGAGCAGTTCTTC. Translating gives CAPREGTPYNEQFF.

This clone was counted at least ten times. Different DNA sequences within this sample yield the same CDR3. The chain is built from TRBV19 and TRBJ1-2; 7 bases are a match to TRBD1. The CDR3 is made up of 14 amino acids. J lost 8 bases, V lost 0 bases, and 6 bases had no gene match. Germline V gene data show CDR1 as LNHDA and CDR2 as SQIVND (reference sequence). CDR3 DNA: TGTGCCAGTAGTATAGATCGGCAGGGGGGAGGCTACACCTTC. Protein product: CASSIDRQGGGYTF.

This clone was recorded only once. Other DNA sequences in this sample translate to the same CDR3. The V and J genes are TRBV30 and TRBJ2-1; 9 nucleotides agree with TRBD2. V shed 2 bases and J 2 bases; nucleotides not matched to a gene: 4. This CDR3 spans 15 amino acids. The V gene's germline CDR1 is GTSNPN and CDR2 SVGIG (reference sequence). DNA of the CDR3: TGTGCCTGGAGTAGCTTAGCGGGGGCCTACAATGAGCAGTTCTTC. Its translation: CAWSSLAGAYNEQFF.

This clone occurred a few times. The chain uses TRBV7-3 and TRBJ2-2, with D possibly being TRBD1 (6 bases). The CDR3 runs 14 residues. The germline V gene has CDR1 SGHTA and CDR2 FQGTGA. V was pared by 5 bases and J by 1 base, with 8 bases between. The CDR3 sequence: CASSPDRNTGELFF. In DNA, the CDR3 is TGTGCCAGCAGCCCGGACAGGAACACCGGGGAGCTGTTTTTT.

The CDR3 DNA follows: TGCGCCAGCAGGGGCGACAGGGGGAGAGAGCAGTACTTC. This gives the protein CASRGDRGREQYF. V and J are TRBV5-1 and TRBJ2-7; 9 positions match TRBD1. V was pared by 5 bases and J by 7 bases, with 7 bases of the junction left unmatched. CDR3 length: 13 residues. CDR1 is SGHRS, CDR2 YFSETQ, per germline.

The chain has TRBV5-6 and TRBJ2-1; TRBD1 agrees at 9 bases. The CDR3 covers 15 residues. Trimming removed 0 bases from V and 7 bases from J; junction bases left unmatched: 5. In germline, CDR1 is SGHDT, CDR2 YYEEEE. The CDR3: CASSLEQGAWNEQFF. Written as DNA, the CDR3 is TGTGCCAGCAGCTTGGAACAGGGGGCGTGGAATGAGCAGTTCTTC.

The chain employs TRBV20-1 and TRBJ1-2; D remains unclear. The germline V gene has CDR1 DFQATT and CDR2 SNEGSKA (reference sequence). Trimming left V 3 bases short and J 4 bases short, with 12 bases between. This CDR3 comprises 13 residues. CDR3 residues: CSASDTRSYGYTF. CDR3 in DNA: TGCAGTGCTAGTGACACGCGATCCTATGGCTACACCTTC.

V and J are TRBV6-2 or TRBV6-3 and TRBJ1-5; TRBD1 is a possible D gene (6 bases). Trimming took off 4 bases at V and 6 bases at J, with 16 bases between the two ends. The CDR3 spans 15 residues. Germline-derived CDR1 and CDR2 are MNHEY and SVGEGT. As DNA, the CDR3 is TGTGCCAGCAGTTCCGGGACACTTAAATTTCAGCCCCAGCATTTT. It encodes CASSSGTLKFQPQHF.

The CDR3 DNA is TGTGCCAGCAGTTTTGGGGTGGGAGGGGGAAATGAGCAGTTCTTC. This codes for CASSFGVGGGNEQFF. The rearrangement uses TRBV28 and TRBJ2-1; weak D call: TRBD2 (7 bases). The V and J ends lost 3 bases and 7 bases respectively, with 16 bases between them. Germline CDR1 reads MDHEN; CDR2 reads SYDVKM. The length of the CDR3 is 15 residues.

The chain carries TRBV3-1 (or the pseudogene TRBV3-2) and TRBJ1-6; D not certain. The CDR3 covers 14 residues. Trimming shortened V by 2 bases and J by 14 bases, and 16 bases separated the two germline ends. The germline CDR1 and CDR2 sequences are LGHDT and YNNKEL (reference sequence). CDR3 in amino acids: CASSQPPDERTLHF. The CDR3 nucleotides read TGTGCCAGCAGCCAACCACCCGACGAGCGAACCCTCCACTTT.